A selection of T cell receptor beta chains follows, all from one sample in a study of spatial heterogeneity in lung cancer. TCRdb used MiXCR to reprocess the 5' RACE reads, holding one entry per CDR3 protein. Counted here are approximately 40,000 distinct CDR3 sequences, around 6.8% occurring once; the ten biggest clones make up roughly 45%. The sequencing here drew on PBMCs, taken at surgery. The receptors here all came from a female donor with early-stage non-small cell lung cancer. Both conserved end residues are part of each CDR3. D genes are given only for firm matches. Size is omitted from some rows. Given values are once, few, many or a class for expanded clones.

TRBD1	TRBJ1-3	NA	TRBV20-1	CSARDGTGTGNTIYF	TGCAGTGCTAGAGATGGGACAGGGACGGGAAACACCATATATTTT
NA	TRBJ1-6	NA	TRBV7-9	CASSFLPGETSPLHF	TGTGCCAGCAGCTTTCTCCCAGGGGAGACTTCACCCCTCCACTTT
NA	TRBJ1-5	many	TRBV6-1	CASSFPMGGVGGNQPQHF	TGTGCCAGCAGTTTTCCCATGGGTGGTGTAGGGGGCAATCAGCCCCAGCATTTT
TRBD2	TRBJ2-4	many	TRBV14	CASSQGPRLAANIQYF	TGTGCCAGCAGCCAAGGCCCGCGACTAGCGGCAAACATTCAGTACTTC
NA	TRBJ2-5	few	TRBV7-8	CASSFAAFQETQYF	TGTGCCAGCAGCTTTGCGGCGTTCCAAGAGACCCAGTACTTC
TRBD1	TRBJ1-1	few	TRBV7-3	CASSLSSITGAEAFF	TGTGCCAGCAGCTTAAGTTCTATTACAGGGGCTGAAGCTTTCTTT
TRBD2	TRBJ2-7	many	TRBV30	CAWSQPQRGNSEQYF	TGTGCCTGGAGCCAGCCACAGCGGGGAAACTCCGAGCAGTACTTC
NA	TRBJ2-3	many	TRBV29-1	CSVDPATDTQYF	TGCAGCGTTGATCCCGCTACAGATACGCAGTATTTT
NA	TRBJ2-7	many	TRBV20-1	CSARGGGGPTQTYEQYF	TGCAGTGCTAGAGGAGGAGGTGGCCCTACCCAGACCTACGAGCAGTACTTC
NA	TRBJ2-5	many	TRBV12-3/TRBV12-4	CASSYVVEETQYF	TGTGCCAGCAGTTATGTTGTAGAAGAGACCCAGTACTTC
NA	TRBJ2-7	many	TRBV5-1	CASSVVGSERVQYF	TGCGCCAGCAGCGTGGTTGGATCTGAGCGCGTGCAGTACTTC
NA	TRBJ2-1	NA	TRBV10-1	CASSESRGPYNEQFF	TGCGCCAGCAGTGAGTCAAGGGGCCCGTACAATGAGCAGTTCTTC
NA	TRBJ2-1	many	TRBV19	CATLEDFRGYEQFF	TGTGCCACCTTAGAAGATTTTCGGGGGTATGAGCAGTTCTTC
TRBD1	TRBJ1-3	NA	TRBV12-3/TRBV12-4	CASSLHRGARHLGNTIYF	TGTGCCAGCAGTCTCCACAGGGGAGCTCGCCATCTAGGAAACACCATATATTTT
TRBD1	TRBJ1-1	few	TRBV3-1	CASNPGQGTEAFF	TGTGCCAGCAACCCGGGACAGGGCACTGAAGCTTTCTTT
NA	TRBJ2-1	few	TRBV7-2	CASSFSSGDNEQFF	TGTGCCAGCAGCTTTAGCTCGGGGGACAATGAGCAGTTCTTC
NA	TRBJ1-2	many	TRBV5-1	CASSLVQGPYTF	TGCGCCAGCAGCTTGGTGCAGGGCCCCTACACCTTC
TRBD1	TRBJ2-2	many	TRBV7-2	CASSSTGGLASRTGELFF	TGTGCCAGCAGCTCCACAGGGGGCCTAGCGTCACGCACCGGGGAGCTGTTTTTT
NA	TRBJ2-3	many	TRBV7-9	CASSYSGGSGFPYF	TGTGCCAGCAGCTACAGTGGGGGTTCAGGGTTCCCGTATTTT
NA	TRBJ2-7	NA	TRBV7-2	CASSLTLEQYF	TGTGCCAGCAGCTTGACCCTCGAGCAGTACTTC
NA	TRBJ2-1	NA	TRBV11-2	CASSSGIGQFF	TGTGCCAGCAGCTCCGGGATCGGGCAGTTCTTC
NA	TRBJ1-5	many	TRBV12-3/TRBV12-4	CASSLLSNQPQHF	TGTGCCAGCAGTTTACTAAGCAATCAGCCCCAGCATTTT
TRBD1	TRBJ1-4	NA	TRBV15	CASEMEGAFNEKLFF	TGTGCTTCCGAGATGGAGGGGGCTTTTAATGAAAAACTGTTTTTT
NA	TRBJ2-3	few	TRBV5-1	CASSLGRDTQYF	TGCGCCAGCAGCTTGGGTAGGGATACGCAGTATTTT
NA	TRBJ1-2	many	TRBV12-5	CASGPDRTLNYGYTF	TGTGCTAGTGGTCCAGACCGCACCCTTAACTATGGCTACACCTTC
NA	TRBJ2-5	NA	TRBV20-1	CSASPGQETQYF	TGCAGTGCTAGCCCTGGTCAAGAGACCCAGTACTTC
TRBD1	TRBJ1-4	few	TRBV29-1	CSVGDRANEKLFF	TGCAGCGTTGGGGACAGGGCTAATGAAAAACTGTTTTTT
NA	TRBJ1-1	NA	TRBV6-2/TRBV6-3	CASSPARFTEAFF	TGTGCCAGCAGTCCAGCAAGGTTCACTGAAGCTTTCTTT
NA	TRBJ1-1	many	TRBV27	CASSLSPKPNTEAFF	TGTGCCAGCAGTTTATCTCCAAAACCTAACACTGAAGCTTTCTTT
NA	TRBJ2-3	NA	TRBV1	CTSSQGRGGSRDTQYF	TGCACCAGCAGCCAGGGGAGAGGGGGCTCACGAGATACGCAGTATTTT
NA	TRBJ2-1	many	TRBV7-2	CASSLAGGQYEQFF	TGTGCCAGCAGCTTAGCGGGGGGGCAGTATGAGCAGTTCTTC
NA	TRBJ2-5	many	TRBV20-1	CSARDSGPQETQYF	TGCAGTGCTAGAGATAGCGGACCCCAAGAGACCCAGTACTTC
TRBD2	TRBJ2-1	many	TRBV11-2	CASSVSSGGAFEQFF	TGTGCCAGCAGCGTTTCTAGCGGGGGGGCCTTCGAGCAGTTCTTC
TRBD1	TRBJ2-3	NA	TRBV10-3	CAIRDRGQTDTQYF	TGTGCCATCCGGGACAGGGGGCAGACAGATACGCAGTATTTT
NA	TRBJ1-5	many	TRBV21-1	CASSKGVGGHQPQHF	TGTGCCAGCAGCAAAGGGGTTGGAGGGCATCAGCCCCAGCATTTT
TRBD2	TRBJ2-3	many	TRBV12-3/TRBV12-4	CASSNSGGATDTQYF	TGTGCCAGCAGTAATAGCGGGGGGGCCACAGATACGCAGTATTTT
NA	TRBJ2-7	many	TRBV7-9	CASSFIVSGAYEQYF	TGTGCCAGCAGCTTTATTGTGTCAGGGGCCTACGAGCAGTACTTC
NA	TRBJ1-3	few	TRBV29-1	CSVDSGKGSGNTIYF	TGCAGCGTTGATTCAGGGAAGGGATCTGGAAACACCATATATTTT
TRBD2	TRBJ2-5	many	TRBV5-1	CASSGGAGASETQYF	TGCGCCAGCAGCGGGGGAGCGGGGGCCTCCGAGACCCAGTACTTC
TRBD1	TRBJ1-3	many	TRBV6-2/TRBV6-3	CASSPGTAGNTIYF	TGTGCCAGCAGCCCCGGGACAGCTGGAAACACCATATATTTT
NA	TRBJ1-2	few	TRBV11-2	CASSLGPQWGNGYTF	TGTGCCAGCAGCTTAGGCCCCCAGTGGGGTAATGGCTACACCTTC
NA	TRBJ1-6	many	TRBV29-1	CSVAQSDSYNSPLHF	TGCAGCGTTGCACAGAGTGACTCCTATAATTCACCCCTCCACTTT
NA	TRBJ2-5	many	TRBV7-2	CASSLALGRSQETQYF	TGTGCCAGCAGCTTAGCGCTCGGCAGGTCCCAAGAGACCCAGTACTTC
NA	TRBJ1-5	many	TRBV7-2	CASSLGGVSNQPQHF	TGTGCCAGCAGCTTAGGTGGGGTTAGCAATCAGCCCCAGCATTTT
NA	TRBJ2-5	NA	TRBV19	CASGPTQETQYF	TGTGCTAGCGGACCCACACAAGAGACCCAGTACTTC
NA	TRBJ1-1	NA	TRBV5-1	CASSLVGELGAFF	TGCGCCAGCAGCTTGGTAGGGGAGTTGGGAGCTTTCTTT
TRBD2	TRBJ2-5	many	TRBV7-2	CASSLKGTRKYF	TGTGCCAGCAGCTTAAAAGGGACTAGAAAGTACTTC
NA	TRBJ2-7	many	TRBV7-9	CASSSTSRYYEQYF	TGTGCCAGCAGCTCAACTAGTCGATACTACGAGCAGTACTTC
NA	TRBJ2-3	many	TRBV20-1	CSVEQGFLTDTQYF	TGCAGTGTCGAACAGGGCTTTCTCACAGATACGCAGTATTTT
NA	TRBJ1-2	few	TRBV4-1	CASSQDPQGYYGYTF	TGCGCCAGCAGCCAAGACCCACAGGGCTACTATGGCTACACCTTC
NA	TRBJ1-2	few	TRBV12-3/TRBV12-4	CASSLRDMNYGYTF	TGTGCCAGCAGTTTGCGGGACATGAACTATGGCTACACCTTC
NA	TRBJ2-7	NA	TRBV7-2	CASSPPEGQAREQYF	TGTGCCAGCAGCCCTCCGGAAGGGCAAGCACGCGAGCAGTACTTC
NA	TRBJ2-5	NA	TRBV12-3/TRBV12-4	CASSADEGQETQYF	TGTGCCAGCAGTGCCGATGAGGGGCAAGAGACCCAGTACTTC
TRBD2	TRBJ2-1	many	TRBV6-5	CASSYSTSGGGEQFF	TGTGCCAGCAGTTACTCTACTAGCGGGGGGGGTGAGCAGTTCTTC
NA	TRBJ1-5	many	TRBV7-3	CASSLTGATNQPQHF	TGTGCCAGCAGCTTAACAGGGGCAACGAATCAGCCCCAGCATTTT
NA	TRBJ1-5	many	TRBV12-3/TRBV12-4	CASSSSGASNQPQHF	TGTGCCAGCAGTTCCTCCGGGGCTAGCAATCAGCCCCAGCATTTT